This T cell receptor beta chain is from a study of blood T cell repertoires in COVID-19. Study-wide background: COVID-19 samples, acute and convalescent, were from the United States, Italy and Spain. The cDNA or gDNA used as material had been derived from T cells, B-cell-depleted T cells, or PBMCs.

Under the authors' procedure: Cell counts per sample came from amplifying reference gene primers. Measured with immunoSEQ multiplex PCR; TCRdb has only the in-frame clones, and not every one. D and trimming come from the DNA, and the V and J calls and clone size come from that table. Here the sample spans 80,000 to 100,000 clones, 90% being singletons. Germline values: CDR1 KGHSH, CDR2 LQKENI. This CDR3 contains 16 residues. Trimming shortened V by 3 bases and J by 0 bases, and 14 bases separated the two germline ends. The sample was peripheral blood. The receptor was isolated from a man between 60 and 75 years old with acute or convalescent COVID-19. This sequence joins TRBV18 and TRBJ1-1, with D possibly being TRBD1 (6 bases). CDR3: CASSPLGGQMNTEAFF. The CDR3 DNA reads TGTGCCAGCTCACCCCTGGGCGGACAGATGAACACTGAAGCTTTCTTT.